The clone carrying this T cell receptor (beta chain) was counted a few times. Its antigen remains unknown. This specimen belongs to a study of T-cell memory formation after mild COVID-19. General study points: Contracting clones localized mainly to CM and EM when CD4+ and mainly to EMRA when CD8+.

The CDR3 is 13 amino acids. The germline gives CDR1 SGHTA, CDR2 FQGTGA. Trimming took 5 bases from V and 6 from J, leaving 11 bases between them. TCR alpha and TCR beta cDNA libraries carrying sample barcodes and UMIs came from 5'RACE with constant-segment primers. One entry per CDR3 protein results from TCRdb running MiXCR on the 5' RACE reads. The sample has about 340,000 distinct CDR3 sequences, roughly 15% seen once; the top ten hold 20% to 25%. Sequenced sample: PBMCs or a T cell subset sorted from them (not recorded which). The chain has TRBV7-3 and TRBJ2-1, with D perhaps matching TRBD1 (6 bases). The sequence was collected from a young man who had mild COVID-19 (a few samples of this study predate the infection). Cell type and time point are not known. The CDR3 coding sequence is TGTGCCAGCAGCACAGGGACCCGCAATGAGCAGTTCTTC. It yields the protein CASSTGTRNEQFF.